The sequence of this T cell receptor (beta chain) was determined in a study of response to subunit inactivated influenza vaccine. TCRdb used MiXCR to reprocess the RT-PCR reads, holding one entry per CDR3 protein. The sample carries more than 700,000 distinct CDR3 sequences, 21% recorded once. This clonotype was observed a few times. The sample was PBMCs from blood, taken roughly 5 days after vaccination. This clonotype originated in a man between 50 and 59 years old who received an inactivated influenza vaccine.

The CDR3 DNA reads as TGTGCCAGCAGCTTCAGAGCGAACACTGAAGCTTTCTTT. It codes for CASSFRANTEAFF. The chain joins TRBV7-2 to TRBJ1-1; D remains unclear. Per the germline V gene, CDR1 is SGHTA and CDR2 is FQGNSA. CDR3 length: 13 residues. V gave up 3 bases and J gave up 1 base, with 6 bases separating them.